This TCR beta chain was found in a study of T cell responses to AZD1222 COVID-19 vaccine. For the study at large: Second-dose groups at about 4 or about 12 weeks were pooled. Regarding the study as a whole: Sampled repertoires all dated from after the peak T cell response. With dominance at 160-218 and 743-854, vaccine-associated CD4 TCRs spanned spike. Mostly white British, mostly female donors; authors suggested clonal diversity may be underestimated.

As concerns this clone: Antigen specificity is unknown.

The method was immunoSEQ multiplex PCR; TCRdb's version includes in-frame clones alone and lacks a portion of them. The sample contains around 130,000 clones, roughly 85% of which appear only once. V lost 5 bases, J lost 0 bases, and 8 bases lay in between. The germline V gene encodes CDR1 MNHEY and CDR2 SMNVEV (reference sequence). This CDR3 region has 14 residues. Here the sequenced sample was peripheral blood, taken on day 0 of AZD1222 vaccination. The rearrangement joins TRBV27 to TRBJ1-5, with D possibly matching TRBD1 (5 bases). This receptor was taken from an adult in good health. In DNA form, the CDR3 reads TGTGCCAGCAGTCCGGGGGTTAGCAATCAGCCCCAGCATTTT. It is translated as CASSPGVSNQPQHF.